The clone carrying this T cell receptor beta chain was seen only a few times. Its antigen is unidentified. CDR3 length: 19 residues. CDR1 and CDR2 (germline): MNHNS, SASEGT. The V segment lost 5 bases and the J segment 3 bases; nucleotides outside the gene matches: 13. Recently diagnosed hyperthyroidism of less than 2 months' duration affected patients aged 18 to 65. This sample was included in a study of T cells in Graves' hyperthyroidism and ophthalmopathy. Study-wide results and caveats: The authors' 13 V-J model separated ophthalmopathy from stable hyperthyroidism. Also found in blood were most expanded thyroid clonotypes above 0.001.

It was RNA transcripts that yielded the amplified TCR beta CDR3 regions. TCR CDR3 regions were first amplified by RT-PCR with HTBI primers. TCRdb reprocessed the multiplex PCR reads via MiXCR and lists one record per CDR3 protein. The table shows about 560,000 distinct CDR3 sequences, with more than 15% occurring only once. The TCR was taken from a woman aged 25 to 39 with Graves' hyperthyroidism. This chain uses TRBV6-1 with TRBJ2-6, with 10 bases identical to TRBD1. The material sequenced was blood. DNA of the CDR3: TGTGCCAGCAGTTTAATATCCGGGACAGGGGAGTTTGGGGCCAACGTCCTGACTTTC. This gives the protein CASSLISGTGEFGANVLTF.